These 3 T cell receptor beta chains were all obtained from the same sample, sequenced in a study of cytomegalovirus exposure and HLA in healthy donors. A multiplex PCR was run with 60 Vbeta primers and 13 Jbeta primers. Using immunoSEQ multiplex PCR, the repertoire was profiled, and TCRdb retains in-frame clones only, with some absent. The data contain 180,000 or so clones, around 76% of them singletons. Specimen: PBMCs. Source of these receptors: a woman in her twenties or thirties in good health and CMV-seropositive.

The CDR3 is CASSPGLAGETQYF. CDR3 nucleotides: TGTGCCAGCAGCCCGGGACTAGCGGGAGAGACCCAGTACTTC. V usage is TRBV6-5 and J usage is TRBJ2-5; 12 nucleotides agree with TRBD2. The CDR3 runs 14 residues. Germline V lookup: CDR1 MNHEY, CDR2 SVGAGI. After removal of 6 bases from V and 4 bases from J, the junction contained 3 bases not matched to a gene.

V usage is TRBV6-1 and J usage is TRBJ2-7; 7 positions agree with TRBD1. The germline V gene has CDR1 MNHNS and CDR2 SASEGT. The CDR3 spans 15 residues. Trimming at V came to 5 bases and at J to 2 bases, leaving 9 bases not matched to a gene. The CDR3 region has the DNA TGTGCCAGCAGTAAGACCGGGACAGCTGCCTACGAGCAGTACTTC. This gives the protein CASSKTGTAAYEQYF.

CDR3 protein: CASSLAGPNTEAFF. In DNA, the CDR3 is TGTGCCAGCAGCTTAGCGGGGCCCAACACTGAAGCTTTCTTT. V and J are TRBV7-2 and TRBJ1-1, with D possibly being TRBD1 (5 bases). V was shortened by 0 bases and J by 2 bases, with 7 bases between the two germline ends. Germline V gene data show CDR1 as SGHTA and CDR2 as FQGNSA. CDR3 length equals 14 residues.